The next 18 T cell receptor beta chains were all read from a single sample in a study of response to subunit inactivated influenza vaccine. TCRdb processed the RT-PCR reads anew with MiXCR; each CDR3 protein has one entry. Here the sample spans roughly 520,000 distinct CDR3 sequences, 25% being singletons. Sequences were derived from CD4+ T cells sorted from PBMCs, sampled about 5 days after vaccination. These receptors came from a man between 50 and 59 years old who received an inactivated influenza vaccine.

CDR3 amino acids: CASSVEASGTYEQYF. DNA of the CDR3: TGTGCCAGCAGCGTAGAGGCTAGCGGGACATACGAGCAGTACTTC. The chain is built from TRBV9 and TRBJ2-7, with TRBD2 matching over 9 bases. Germline loops: CDR1 SGDLS, CDR2 YYNGEE. V lost 0 bases and J lost 4; bases outside the gene matches: 5. The CDR3 runs to 15 residues. The variable domain in full, with the rest retrieved from reference TRBV9 and TRBJ2-7, is DSGVTQTPKHLITATGQRVTLRCSPRSGDLSVYWYQQSLDQGLQFLIQYYNGEERAKGNILERFSAQQFPDLHSELNLSSLELGDSALYFCASSVEASGTYEQYFGPGTRLTVT.

The genes are TRBV2 and TRBJ2-1; unclear D gene. The CDR3 spans 11 residues. V was clipped by 7 bases and J by 5 bases, with 6 bases between them. CDR1 SNHLY and CDR2 FYNNEI come from the germline V gene. CDR3 nucleotide sequence: TGTGCCAGCATGAAAGACAATGAGCAGTTCTTC. It is translated as CASMKDNEQFF.

This clonotype was counted only a few times. The CDR3 reads CASSQDTPLGGLFF. DNA of the CDR3: TGTGCCAGCAGTCAGGACACCCCTCTGGGAGGACTGTTTTTT. The J gene is TRBJ1-4, the V gene TRBV2, with TRBD1 as a possible D gene (5 bases). The V end lost 5 bases, the J end lost 13 bases, and 20 bases lay between the germline ends. The CDR3 is 14 amino acids. Germline V lookup: CDR1 SNHLY, CDR2 FYNNEI.

This chain links TRBV28 with TRBJ2-7, with D uncertain. Looked up from germline, CDR1 is MDHEN and CDR2 is SYDVKM. V was pared by 4 bases and J by 0 bases, with 19 bases between. The CDR3 spans 17 residues. The CDR3 protein is CASSSRVLSTRSYEQYF. The DNA of the CDR3 is TGTGCCAGCAGTTCTCGGGTCCTTTCCACTCGCTCCTACGAGCAGTACTTC. Full variable domain (remainder filled in from reference TRBV28 and TRBJ2-7): DVKVTQSSRYLVKRTGEKVFLECVQDMDHENMFWYRQDPGLGLRLIYFSYDVKMKEKGDIPEGYSVSREKKERFSLILESASTNQTSMYLCASSSRVLSTRSYEQYFGPGTRLTVT.

This clonotype was found a few times. The chain couples TRBV5-1 to TRBJ2-2; D may be TRBD1 (6 bases). Germline CDR1 SGHRS, CDR2 YFSETQ. The V end lost 4 bases, the J end lost 4 bases, and 14 bases lay between the germline ends. The CDR3 is made up of 15 amino acids. Here the CDR3 reads CASSLRGGGTGELFF. The CDR3, as DNA: TGCGCCAGCAGCCTCAGGGGTGGTGGCACCGGGGAGCTGTTTTTT.

V gene TRBV27 combines with J gene TRBJ1-6; D is unresolved. This CDR3 contains 14 residues. Germline loops: CDR1 MNHEY, CDR2 SMNVEV (reference sequence). Deletions cut 6 bases from V and 10 bases from J, with 16 bases between. CDR3 sequence (DNA): TGTGCCAGCAGCCTTAGCGCGCTCAGCTCACCCCTCCACTTT. It specifies CASSLSALSSPLHF.

This clonotype has a handful of counts. This chain links TRBV7-8 with TRBJ1-5, with 11 bases identical to TRBD1. The junction had 6 bases not matched to a gene; V was cut back by 2 bases and J by 3 bases. The CDR3 spans 17 residues. Looked up from germline, CDR1 is SGHVS and CDR2 is FQNEAQ. The CDR3 here is CASSLTGTGGLNQPQHF. The CDR3 bases are TGTGCCAGCAGCTTAACCGGGACAGGGGGTCTCAATCAGCCCCAGCATTTT.

This clonotype was observed a single time. The chain couples TRBV18 to TRBJ2-4; D possibly corresponds to TRBD2 (5 bases). Germline values: CDR1 KGHSH, CDR2 LQKENI. The ends were cut back, 0 bases at V and 0 bases at J, with 9 bases in the middle. The CDR3 is 16 amino acids. The CDR3 protein is CASSPPSGLAKNIQYF. In DNA form, the CDR3 reads TGTGCCAGCTCACCACCGTCTGGACTAGCCAAAAACATTCAGTACTTC.

This clonotype was observed a few times. This chain links TRBV5-1 with TRBJ2-1; TRBD2 matches at 12 bases. V was clipped by 4 bases and J by 0 bases; unmatched bases: 8. The CDR3 consists of 18 residues. Germline CDR1 reads SGHRS; CDR2 reads YFSETQ. CDR3 sequence (DNA): TGCGCCAGCAGCCCAGGGACTAGCGGGTTCCTCTCCTACAATGAGCAGTTCTTC. Translating it yields CASSPGTSGFLSYNEQFF.

This clonotype was detected a few times. The chain uses TRBV11-2 and TRBJ2-1; D may correspond to TRBD1 or TRBD2 (6 bases each). CDR1 and CDR2 (germline): SGHAT, FQNNGV. The CDR3 is 16 amino acids. Deletions cut 5 bases from V and 2 bases from J, with 16 bases between. The CDR3: CASSTLRGQPYNEQFF. Written as DNA, the CDR3 is TGTGCCAGCAGCACCCTACGGGGGCAGCCCTACAATGAGCAGTTCTTC.

The sample holds a few counts of this clonotype. The rearrangement joins TRBV15 to TRBJ2-7, with unresolved D. Trimming stripped 3 bases from V and 6 bases from J, with 12 bases between. There are 13 residues in the CDR3. Per the germline V gene, CDR1 is LNHNV and CDR2 is YYDKDF (reference sequence). The CDR3 here is CATSSFADAEQYF. CDR3 in DNA: TGTGCCACCAGCAGTTTTGCTGACGCCGAGCAGTACTTC.

The V call is TRBV9, the J call TRBJ2-5; 9 bases agree with TRBD2. V lost 3 bases to trimming and J lost 1 base; unmatched junction nucleotides: 4. The CDR3 covers 15 residues. Germline V gene lookup returns CDR1 SGDLS and CDR2 YYNGEE. The CDR3 DNA reads as TGTGCCAGCAGCGGATCTAGCGGGGCCCAAGAGACCCAGTACTTC. Translated: CASSGSSGAQETQYF.

This clonotype was seen more than once but under ten times. The rearrangement links TRBV15 to TRBJ2-3; no clear D. The germline gives CDR1 LNHNV, CDR2 YYDKDF (reference sequence). Trimming pared 4 bases from V and 0 bases from J, leaving 14 bases between. CDR3 length equals 16 residues. CDR3 protein: CATSKPDGASTDTQYF. The CDR3 bases are TGTGCCACCAGCAAGCCGGACGGAGCTAGCACAGATACGCAGTATTTT.

Only a few counts were recorded for this clonotype. V gene TRBV12-3 or TRBV12-4 combines with J gene TRBJ1-5; the D gene is possibly TRBD1 (6 bases). Trimming stripped 2 bases from V and 0 bases from J, with 8 bases between. The CDR3 runs to 15 residues. DNA of the CDR3: TGTGCCAGCAGTTTACGGGGGCGTAGCAATCAGCCCCAGCATTTT. It is translated as CASSLRGRSNQPQHF.

The chain joins TRBV28 to TRBJ2-1; possibly TRBD2 for D (5 bases). V was shortened by 4 bases and J by 0 bases, with 13 bases between the two germline ends. The CDR3 runs to 16 residues. Per the germline V gene, CDR1 is MDHEN and CDR2 is SYDVKM. The CDR3 DNA reads as TGTGCCAGCAGTTCCCTCGGTACTAGCTCCTACAATGAGCAGTTCTTC. Translated: CASSSLGTSSYNEQFF.

V usage is TRBV20-1 and J usage is TRBJ2-7; 9 nucleotides agree with TRBD1. The CDR3 has 15 residues. V lost 6 bases to trimming and J lost 1 base; unmatched junction nucleotides: 10. Germline loops: CDR1 DFQATT, CDR2 SNEGSKA (reference sequence). As DNA, the CDR3 is TGCAGTGCCGCGACAGGGGGATCCATATCCTACGAGCAGTACTTC. Translating it yields CSAATGGSISYEQYF.

The CDR3 loop is CASSSRTRPDTQYF. As DNA, the CDR3 is TGTGCCAGCAGCTCGAGGACTAGGCCAGATACGCAGTATTTT. This chain uses TRBV6-1 with TRBJ2-3; TRBD2 matches 7 bases. This CDR3 comprises 14 residues. Trimming took 6 bases from V and 4 from J; bases not matched to a gene: 7. The germline V gene has CDR1 MNHNS and CDR2 SASEGT.

The chain joins TRBV6-1 to TRBJ2-2, with TRBD2 identical over 12 bases. CDR3 length: 17 residues. The J segment lost 2 bases and the V segment lost 7 bases, leaving 8 bases of the junction unmatched. The V gene's germline CDR1 is MNHNS and CDR2 SASEGT. The CDR3 DNA sequence: TGTGCCAGCAAGGCTGGACTAGCGGGATTAAACACCGGGGAGCTGTTTTTT. It specifies CASKAGLAGLNTGELFF.